These 27 T cell receptor beta chains share one sample of origin, sequenced in a study of regulatory T cells in long-lasting Graves disease. Time point meaning: newly diagnosed GD, antithyroid drugs for less than 3 months. Researchers made the TCR library from RNA that was extracted from PBMCs. CDR3 regions were amplified by Arm-PCR using iRepertoire HTBI primers to build TCR beta libraries. From the multiplex PCR reads, TCRdb called clonotypes with MiXCR, one entry per CDR3 protein. The table has around 400,000 distinct CDR3 sequences, less than 20% seen once. The sample here was peripheral blood mononuclear cells (PBMCs), taken at new diagnosis, from a patient treated with antithyroid drugs. These receptor sequences come from a female donor with Graves disease.

This clonotype was counted many times. The rearrangement joins TRBV3-1 to TRBJ1-1, with TRBD1 as a possible D gene (6 bases). With 4 bases removed from V and 1 base from J, the gap between germline ends came to 19 bases. Germline CDR1 and CDR2: LGHDT and YNNKEL (reference sequence). The CDR3 extends over 17 amino acids. CDR3 sequence: CASSPRVGQISNTEAFF. The CDR3 DNA reads TGTGCCAGCAGCCCCCGTGTAGGACAGATCTCGAACACTGAAGCTTTCTTT.

This clonotype was counted many times. The chain combines TRBV12-3 or TRBV12-4 with TRBJ1-5; TRBD1 is a possible D gene (6 bases). The ends were cut back, 6 bases at V and 6 bases at J, with 15 bases in the middle. This CDR3 is 14 amino acids long. The CDR3 reads CASSLDRFFQPQHF. For the CDR3, the DNA is TGTGCCAGCAGCCTCGACAGGTTCTTTCAGCCCCAGCATTTT.

The sample holds many counts of this clonotype. The chain links TRBV20-1 to TRBJ1-2, with D possibly being TRBD1 (6 bases). Deletions cut 3 bases from V and 0 bases from J, with 11 bases between. This CDR3 is built from 14 residues. Germline CDR1 DFQATT, CDR2 SNEGSKA (reference sequence). The DNA of the CDR3 is TGCAGTGCTAGTGAGGGGGTCTCTAACTATGGCTACACCTTC. Amino acid sequence: CSASEGVSNYGYTF.

This clonotype was observed at least ten times. The chain carries TRBV12-5 and TRBJ2-7; 10 bases are a match to TRBD2. J gave up 0 bases and V 5 bases, and 7 bases lay outside the gene matches. The CDR3 is 16 amino acids. Germline CDR1 is LGHNT and CDR2 is FRNRAP. The CDR3 loop is CASGPTSGNASYEQYF. CDR3 in DNA: TGTGCTAGTGGTCCTACTAGCGGGAACGCCTCCTACGAGCAGTACTTC.

This clonotype was observed many times. The V gene is TRBV27, the J gene TRBJ1-2; the D gene is possibly TRBD1 (6 bases). CDR1 and CDR2 from the germline V gene are MNHEY and SMNVEV (reference sequence). The CDR3 is 13 residues long. Between the trimmed V and J ends, which lost 3 bases and 8 bases, there was a span of 13 bases. The CDR3: CASSFSGGQGYTF. The CDR3 nucleotides read TGTGCCAGCAGTTTTTCCGGGGGCCAGGGCTACACCTTC.

The table lists this clonotype with many counts. The V and J genes are TRBV7-9 and TRBJ2-1, with D maybe TRBD1 (6 bases). The CDR3 sequence is 16 residues long. Trimming stripped 0 bases from V and 5 bases from J, with 14 bases between. Germline V gene sequence: CDR1 SEHNR, CDR2 FQNEAQ (reference sequence). The CDR3 spells CASSLARGQSNNEQFF. Here the CDR3 DNA reads TGTGCCAGCAGCTTAGCGCGTGGACAGTCAAACAATGAGCAGTTCTTC.

This clonotype was seen at least ten times. V is TRBV6-1 and J is TRBJ2-7; D remains ambiguous. The CDR3 runs to 14 residues. The V gene lost 0 bases and the J gene lost 3 bases, with 9 bases spanning the gap. CDR1 is MNHNS, CDR2 SASEGT, per germline. The DNA of the CDR3 is TGTGCCAGCAGTGAAGCTGCCGGCAGCTACGAGCAGTACTTC. This codes for CASSEAAGSYEQYF.

This clonotype appeared many times. This CDR3 reads CSARVRQTPSSPQHF. The DNA of the CDR3 is TGCAGTGCTAGAGTCCGGCAGACCCCGAGTTCGCCCCAGCATTTT. The J gene is TRBJ1-5, the V gene TRBV20-1; D is unclear. CDR1 is DFQATT, CDR2 SNEGSKA, per germline (reference sequence). The CDR3 has 15 amino acids. With 1 base removed from V and 9 bases from J, the gap between germline ends came to 19 bases.

This clonotype showed up just a few times. Possible read error: a much larger clone is one base away. The rearrangement links TRBV2 to TRBJ2-3; TRBD2 is a possible D gene (5 bases). The V gene's germline CDR1 is SNHLY and CDR2 FYNNEI. This CDR3 spans 12 amino acids. The V and J ends lost 7 bases and 2 bases respectively, with 7 bases between them. In nucleotides, the CDR3 is TGTGCCAGCATCGGGGACACAGATACGCAGTATTTT. Its protein is CASIGDTDTQYF.

The table lists this clonotype with many counts. This chain connects TRBV12-3 or TRBV12-4 to TRBJ1-1; possibly TRBD1 for D (5 bases). Trimming shortened V by 6 bases and J by 3 bases, and 11 bases separated the two germline ends. The CDR3 is made up of 13 amino acids. The CDR3 loop reads CASSPDSYTEAFF. CDR3 sequence (DNA): TGTGCCAGCAGCCCCGACAGCTACACTGAAGCTTTCTTT.

V and J are TRBV27 and TRBJ1-2; D might be TRBD1 (6 bases). Per the germline V gene, CDR1 is MNHEY and CDR2 is SMNVEV (reference sequence). V gave up 7 bases and J gave up 1 base, with 10 bases separating them. The CDR3 is 13 amino acids. CDR3 bases: TGTGCCAGCAACTACAGGGTTAACTATGGCTACACCTTC. Translated, it gives CASNYRVNYGYTF.

This clonotype was recorded many times. This chain uses TRBV18 with TRBJ2-7; D is undetermined. The V end lost 3 bases, the J end lost 0 bases, and 12 bases lay between the germline ends. The CDR3 loop spans 15 amino acids. In germline, CDR1 is KGHSH, CDR2 LQKENI. CDR3 DNA sequence: TGTGCCAGCTCACCGACGACACAAGACTCCTACGAGCAGTACTTC. It is translated as CASSPTTQDSYEQYF.

This clonotype was observed at least ten times. The chain links TRBV12-3 or TRBV12-4 to TRBJ1-1; D is ambiguous. The CDR3 is 13 amino acids. Trimming pared 6 bases from V and 1 base from J, leaving 9 bases between. The chain's CDR3 is CASRDFTNTEAFF. The DNA of the CDR3 is TGTGCCAGCAGAGACTTCACGAACACTGAAGCTTTCTTT.

The table lists this clonotype with many counts. This chain connects TRBV20-1 to TRBJ2-7; TRBD1 matches at 7 bases. Germline values: CDR1 DFQATT, CDR2 SNEGSKA (reference sequence). The CDR3 has 15 residues. After removal of 6 bases from V and 3 bases from J, the junction contained 14 bases not matched to a gene. The CDR3, as DNA: TGCAGTGCGCCAACCACAGGGGCCGGAGGCTACGAGCAGTACTTC. Translation: CSAPTTGAGGYEQYF.

This clonotype was observed many times. The chain uses TRBV19 and TRBJ2-3; 7 bases agree with TRBD2. CDR1 is LNHDA, CDR2 SQIVND, per germline (reference sequence). This CDR3 is built from 14 residues. V lost 3 bases, J lost 3 bases, and 3 bases stayed unmatched. In nucleotides, the CDR3 is TGTGCCAGTAGTATGGGGCGGGAGACAGATACGCAGTATTTT. The encoded protein is CASSMGRETDTQYF.

This chain connects TRBV28 to TRBJ2-7; the match to TRBD1 covers 9 bases. Germline loops: CDR1 MDHEN, CDR2 SYDVKM. CDR3 size: 13 residues. J was trimmed by 6 bases and V by 6 bases; bases with no gene match: 6. This chain's CDR3 is CASRLGQGREQYF. The CDR3 region has the DNA TGTGCCAGCAGGCTGGGACAGGGACGCGAGCAGTACTTC.

The chain recombines TRBV12-3 or TRBV12-4 with TRBJ2-2, with D perhaps given as TRBD1 or TRBD2 (5 bases each). V lost 7 bases, J lost 1 base, and 22 bases lay in between. This CDR3 has 18 residues. In DNA, the CDR3 is TGTGCCAGCATCCGATCCAACTTAGGGACGAGGAACACCGGGGAGCTGTTTTTT. Residues: CASIRSNLGTRNTGELFF.

The chain has TRBV30 and TRBJ1-1; TRBD1 is a possible D gene (5 bases). The CDR3 is made up of 18 amino acids. Between the trimmed V and J ends, which lost 1 base and 1 base, there was a span of 22 bases. Per the germline V gene, CDR1 is GTSNPN and CDR2 is SVGIG (reference sequence). DNA of the CDR3: TGTGCCTGGAGTGGGGGCCGAAGCTTTCCCTTTGGGAACACTGAAGCTTTCTTT. Translation: CAWSGGRSFPFGNTEAFF.

Many counts were recorded for this clonotype. The rearrangement uses TRBV5-5 and TRBJ2-3, with 8 nucleotides matching TRBD1. The junction had 6 bases not matched to a gene; V was cut back by 3 bases and J by 0 bases. Germline CDR1 SGHKS, CDR2 YYEKEE (reference sequence). This CDR3 comprises 16 residues. The CDR3 is CASSSGGLVSTDTQYF. The CDR3 DNA reads TGTGCCAGCAGCTCAGGGGGCCTCGTTAGCACAGATACGCAGTATTTT.

This clonotype was picked up many times. V gene TRBV20-1 combines with J gene TRBJ1-1, with a weak D call TRBD1 (6 bases). The CDR3 is 13 residues long. Germline V gene data show CDR1 as DFQATT and CDR2 as SNEGSKA (reference sequence). Trimming removed 3 bases from V and 4 bases from J, with 12 bases in between. The CDR3 coding sequence is TGCAGTGCTAGTTTCGGGGGCTTCACTGAAGCTTTCTTT. Translation: CSASFGGFTEAFF.

On this clonotype: A read error may account for a junction end that differs from germline. The chain employs TRBV11-2 and TRBJ1-2; 7 bases match TRBD1. The germline CDR1 and CDR2 sequences are SGHAT and FQNNGV. This CDR3 spans 11 amino acids. CDR3 sequence: CASSLGQFFIF. As DNA, the CDR3 is TGTGCCAGCAGCTTGGGACAGTTCTTCATCTTC.

This clonotype was observed at least ten times. The rearrangement uses TRBV7-9 and TRBJ2-3, with D perhaps TRBD2 (6 bases). Trimming stripped 4 bases from V and 1 base from J, with 18 bases between. The CDR3 sequence is 17 residues long. Germline CDR1 and CDR2: SEHNR and FQNEAQ (reference sequence). In DNA, the CDR3 is TGTGCCAGCAGCTCCGCGTCGGGACTCCTTGGCACAGATACGCAGTATTTT. Translated, it gives CASSSASGLLGTDTQYF.

This clonotype was observed many times. The rearrangement joins TRBV27 to TRBJ2-1; maybe TRBD2 (6 bases). The V gene lost 4 bases and the J gene lost 4 bases, with 11 bases spanning the gap. Germline CDR1 is MNHEY and CDR2 is SMNVEV (reference sequence). CDR3 size: 14 residues. CDR3 sequence: CASSWDFRYNEQFF. CDR3 DNA sequence: TGTGCCAGCAGTTGGGACTTCAGATACAATGAGCAGTTCTTC.

This clonotype was observed many times. The V and J genes are TRBV27 and TRBJ2-3, with 10 positions matching TRBD2. Trimming took 7 bases from V and 9 from J; bases not matched to a gene: 10. Germline assignment: CDR1 MNHEY and CDR2 SMNVEV (reference sequence). The CDR3 totals 14 residues. CDR3 bases: TGTGCCAGCAAATGGACTAGCGGCCTCGACACGCAGTATTTT. As protein: CASKWTSGLDTQYF.

This clonotype was observed at least ten times. The CDR3 protein is CASSPMGGYRSYNEQFF. CDR3 bases: TGTGCCAGCAGTCCGATGGGGGGGTATCGGTCTTACAATGAGCAGTTCTTC. The rearrangement joins TRBV12-3 or TRBV12-4 to TRBJ2-1; 7 nucleotides match TRBD2. Trimming removed 5 bases from V and 4 bases from J; junction bases left unmatched: 14. The CDR3 consists of 17 residues.

The V call is TRBV7-2, the J call TRBJ1-4; D is unclear. The CDR3 has 12 residues. CDR1 and CDR2 (germline): SGHTA, FQGNSA. V lost 5 bases and J 8 bases, leaving 9 bases between the germline ends. The CDR3 region has the DNA TGTGCCAGCAGCCTCGCCCAGGAAAAACTGTTTTTT. This translates into CASSLAQEKLFF.

The chain has TRBV12-3 or TRBV12-4 and TRBJ1-1; no reliable D call. This CDR3 spans 15 amino acids. Between the trimmed V and J ends, which lost 2 bases and 0 bases, there was a span of 10 bases. The CDR3 region has the DNA TGTGCCAGCAGTTTACAACAGCAAATGAACACTGAAGCTTTCTTT. Its translation is CASSLQQQMNTEAFF.